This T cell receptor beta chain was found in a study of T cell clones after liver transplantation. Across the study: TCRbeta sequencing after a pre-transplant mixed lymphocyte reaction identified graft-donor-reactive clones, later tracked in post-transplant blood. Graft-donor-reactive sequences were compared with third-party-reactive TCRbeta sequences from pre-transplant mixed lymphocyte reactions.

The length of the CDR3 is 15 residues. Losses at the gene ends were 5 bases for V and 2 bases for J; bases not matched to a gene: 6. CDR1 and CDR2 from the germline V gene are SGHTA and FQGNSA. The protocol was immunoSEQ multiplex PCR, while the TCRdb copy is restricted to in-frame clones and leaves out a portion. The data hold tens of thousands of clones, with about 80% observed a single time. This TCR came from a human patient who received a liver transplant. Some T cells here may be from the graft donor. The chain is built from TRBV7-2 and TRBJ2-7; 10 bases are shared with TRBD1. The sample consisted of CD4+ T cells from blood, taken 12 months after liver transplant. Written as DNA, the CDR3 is TGTGCCAGCAGCCTAAGCGGGACAGGGGCCTACGAGCAGTACTTC. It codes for CASSLSGTGAYEQYF.